This is a list of T cell receptor beta chains from one sample in a study of shared clonotypes between healthy human individuals. Sequenced by immunoSEQ multiplex PCR; TCRdb stores in-frame clones only, minus some. The sample carries around 620,000 clones, 85% to 95% recorded once. The sequenced material came from naive CD8+ T cells sorted from blood. The origin of the receptors is a woman in her 30s in good health. The CDR3 runs from the conserved cysteine through the conserved F or W. Fields, in order: J gene, D gene, V gene, clone size, CDR3 DNA, CDR3 protein. The D gene is left open where the match is weak. Size values are once, few and many counts, or a class for expanded clones, and some rows have none.

J: TRBJ2-5
D: NA
V: TRBV11-2
size: NA
DNA: TGTGCCAGCACCCCCGGGCAGGGAGGATGGGGAGAGACCCAGTACTTC
CDR3: CASTPGQGGWGETQYF

J: TRBJ2-7
D: NA
V: TRBV27
size: few
DNA: TGTGCCAGCAGTACCGGACAGAACGAGCAGTACTTC
CDR3: CASSTGQNEQYF

J: TRBJ2-7
D: NA
V: TRBV9
size: NA
DNA: TGTGCCAGCAGCCCCACGGGGGTCTCCTACGAGCAGTACTTC
CDR3: CASSPTGVSYEQYF

J: TRBJ2-5
D: TRBD1
V: TRBV6-1
size: NA
DNA: TGTGCCAGCAGTGCGATAGGACAGGTGGAGACCCAGTACTTC
CDR3: CASSAIGQVETQYF

J: TRBJ2-1
D: NA
V: TRBV2
size: NA
DNA: TGTGCCAGCAAGGGCTTGGGATTAGCGGCCCTCGTCGGGAGTGAGCAGTTCTTC
CDR3: CASKGLGLAALVGSEQFF

J: TRBJ2-7
D: NA
V: TRBV2
size: NA
DNA: TGTGCCAGCAGTGAAGCGCTAGTCTACGAGCAGTACTTC
CDR3: CASSEALVYEQYF

J: TRBJ2-5
D: TRBD1
V: TRBV6-5
size: NA
DNA: TGTGCCAGCAGTCCCGGGACAGGGGACTGGGAGACCCAGTACTTC
CDR3: CASSPGTGDWETQYF

J: TRBJ1-5
D: NA
V: TRBV7-6
size: NA
DNA: TGTGCCAGCAGCTTAGGGTCAGAGAATCAGCCCCAGCATTTT
CDR3: CASSLGSENQPQHF

J: TRBJ2-7
D: NA
V: TRBV28
size: NA
DNA: TGTGCCAGCAGTATACAGGGTTCATACGAGCAGTACTTC
CDR3: CASSIQGSYEQYF

J: TRBJ2-7
D: TRBD2
V: TRBV6-1
size: NA
DNA: TGTGCCAGCAGTGAAGGACCTAGCGGAGCCTACGAGCAGTACTTC
CDR3: CASSEGPSGAYEQYF

J: TRBJ2-3
D: TRBD2
V: TRBV7-3
size: once
DNA: TGTGCCAGCAGCTTAATTGGTAGCGCGGGAGGGCCGGATACGCAGTATTTT
CDR3: CASSLIGSAGGPDTQYF

J: TRBJ2-3
D: TRBD2
V: TRBV13
size: NA
DNA: TGTGCCAGCAGCGTGTCGACTAGCGGGACTAGCACAGATACGCAGTATTTT
CDR3: CASSVSTSGTSTDTQYF

J: TRBJ2-3
D: TRBD1
V: TRBV9
size: NA
DNA: TGTGCCAGCAGCGCGACAGGGGGCTATAGCACAGATACGCAGTATTTT
CDR3: CASSATGGYSTDTQYF

J: TRBJ2-5
D: NA
V: TRBV7-6
size: NA
DNA: TGTGCCAGCAGTTCACCCGGGGACGGACAAGAGACCCAGTACTTC
CDR3: CASSSPGDGQETQYF

J: TRBJ2-7
D: NA
V: TRBV4-1
size: NA
DNA: TGCGCCAGCAGCCAAACCCCAACCTACGAGCAGTACTTC
CDR3: CASSQTPTYEQYF

J: TRBJ2-7
D: NA
V: TRBV7-9
size: NA
DNA: TGTGCCAGCAGCTGGAGCGTGGGACGAGGTGAGCAGTACTTC
CDR3: CASSWSVGRGEQYF

J: TRBJ2-7
D: TRBD2
V: TRBV5-1
size: NA
DNA: TGCGCCAGCAGCTTCCTGACTAGCGGGACCTACGAGCAGTACTTC
CDR3: CASSFLTSGTYEQYF

J: TRBJ2-7
D: TRBD1
V: TRBV5-4
size: NA
DNA: TGTGCCAGCAGCTACGGGACAGGGGACCTCGAGCAGTACTTC
CDR3: CASSYGTGDLEQYF

J: TRBJ2-7
D: NA
V: TRBV27
size: NA
DNA: TGTGCCAGCAGTTTATCTAGGAAGGACTACCACCTCTCCTACGAGCAGTACTTC
CDR3: CASSLSRKDYHLSYEQYF

J: TRBJ1-1
D: TRBD1
V: TRBV27
size: NA
DNA: TGTGCCAGCAGTCCGCAGACAGGGAGCACTGAAGCTTTCTTT
CDR3: CASSPQTGSTEAFF

J: TRBJ2-5
D: NA
V: TRBV5-4
size: NA
DNA: TGTGCCAGCAGCAGTATGGAGACCCAGTACTTC
CDR3: CASSSMETQYF

J: TRBJ2-7
D: TRBD2
V: TRBV28
size: NA
DNA: TGTGCCAGCAGTATACTAGCGGGAGGGCTCGAGCAGTACTTC
CDR3: CASSILAGGLEQYF

J: TRBJ1-1
D: NA
V: TRBV2
size: NA
DNA: TGTGCCTTGTCGAGGGGGGAGCGCGCTTTCTTT
CDR3: CALSRGERAFF

J: TRBJ2-7
D: TRBD2
V: TRBV2
size: NA
DNA: TGTGCCAGCAGAGAGCTAGCGGGAACAACCTACGAGCAGTACTTC
CDR3: CASRELAGTTYEQYF

J: TRBJ1-2
D: TRBD1
V: TRBV28
size: NA
DNA: TGTGCCAGCAGTTTCGGGACAGGGCCCTATGGCTACACCTTC
CDR3: CASSFGTGPYGYTF

J: TRBJ1-1
D: NA
V: TRBV30
size: NA
DNA: TGTGCCTGGACCCACAGGGTGGCATCTGAAGCTTTCTTT
CDR3: CAWTHRVASEAFF

J: TRBJ2-1
D: TRBD2
V: TRBV9
size: NA
DNA: TGTGCCAGCAGCGGGCGGACTAGTCCCCACAATGAGCAGTTCTTC
CDR3: CASSGRTSPHNEQFF

J: TRBJ1-1
D: TRBD1
V: TRBV19
size: NA
DNA: TGTGCCACACAGGGGGACGAAGCTTTCTTT
CDR3: CATQGDEAFF

J: TRBJ1-5
D: TRBD1
V: TRBV2
size: few
DNA: TGTGCCAGCAGGGCGGACAGGGCGAGCAATCAGCCCCAGCATTTT
CDR3: CASRADRASNQPQHF

J: TRBJ1-5
D: NA
V: TRBV2
size: NA
DNA: TGTGCCAGCAGTTTTCAGGGCCCTAGCAATCAGCCCCAGCATTTT
CDR3: CASSFQGPSNQPQHF

J: TRBJ2-7
D: NA
V: TRBV21-1
size: NA
DNA: TGTGCCAGCAGCAAACAAGCGGAAGGGATGCCCTACGAGCAGTACTTC
CDR3: CASSKQAEGMPYEQYF

J: TRBJ1-2
D: NA
V: TRBV2
size: NA
DNA: TGTGCCAGCGGGACGGAGGGTCCATCGGGAACCTTC
CDR3: CASGTEGPSGTF

J: TRBJ1-1
D: TRBD1
V: TRBV5-4
size: NA
DNA: TGTGCCAGCAGCTTGGGGACAGGGGGAACTGAAGCTTTCTTT
CDR3: CASSLGTGGTEAFF

J: TRBJ2-1
D: NA
V: TRBV29-1
size: NA
DNA: TGCAGCGGGATCGGACGAAGCTCCTACAATGAGCAGTTCTTC
CDR3: CSGIGRSSYNEQFF

J: TRBJ1-2
D: NA
V: TRBV29-1
size: NA
DNA: TGCAGCGTTGTCGGTCTTTCCTATGGCTACACCTTC
CDR3: CSVVGLSYGYTF

J: TRBJ2-7
D: NA
V: TRBV5-1
size: few
DNA: TGCGCCAGCAGCTTGGATCCCAAGTACGAGCAGTACTTC
CDR3: CASSLDPKYEQYF

J: TRBJ2-2
D: TRBD2
V: TRBV15
size: NA
DNA: TGTGCCACCCCCTTTCTGCGGGAGGGAGACACCGGGGAGCTGTTTTTT
CDR3: CATPFLREGDTGELFF

J: TRBJ2-7
D: TRBD2
V: TRBV5-5
size: NA
DNA: TGTGCCAGCAGCTTGGTGCTAGCGGGATACGAGCAGTACTTC
CDR3: CASSLVLAGYEQYF

J: TRBJ2-1
D: TRBD2
V: TRBV27
size: once
DNA: TGTGCCAGCAGTCAAGGAGGACTAGCGGCCTACAATGAGCAGTTCTTC
CDR3: CASSQGGLAAYNEQFF

J: TRBJ2-3
D: NA
V: TRBV19
size: NA
DNA: TGTGCCAGTAGTTTGAGCGGTCTCACAGATACGCAGTATTTT
CDR3: CASSLSGLTDTQYF

J: TRBJ2-7
D: TRBD1
V: TRBV27
size: NA
DNA: TGTGCCAGCAGTTTTACAGGGGGGTCCGGCGAGCAGTACTTC
CDR3: CASSFTGGSGEQYF